This T cell receptor (beta chain) was captured in a study of early T cells in non-severe SARS-CoV-2 infection. Molecules of cDNA were individually given unique molecular identifiers that were attached to them. Each CDR3 protein is one row after TCRdb ran MiXCR on the 5' RACE reads. The sample contains tens of thousands of distinct CDR3 sequences, roughly 12% of which appear only once. This clonotype was observed a few times. Germline assignment: CDR1 SGDLS and CDR2 YYNGEE. V dropped 4 bases and J dropped 7; count of bases not matched to a gene: 11. This CDR3 has 15 amino acids. This clonotype was sampled from an adult who was a healthcare worker with PCR-confirmed SARS-CoV-2 infection or an uninfected control (not recorded which). The rearrangement uses TRBV9 and TRBJ2-1, with TRBD2 identical over 7 bases. Material for sequencing was whole blood. CDR3 amino acids: CASSPGGLATNEQFF. CDR3 nucleotide sequence: TGTGCCAGCAGCCCGGGGGGTCTCGCTACAAATGAGCAGTTCTTC.